This T cell receptor beta chain stems from a study of cytotoxic CD8 clonotypes in ibrutinib-treated CLL. Findings and limits, study-wide: Public clonotypes (which were uncommon) either contracted or remained stable on treatment. The clonality went up when patients responded to ibrutinib and dropped back toward baseline at progression.

Of note for this clone: Its target is not known.

TCRdb keeps only in-frame clones here, not all; method: immunoSEQ multiplex PCR. Of some 70,000 clones in the sample, around 65% are singletons; the top ten hold approximately 6.2%. This TCR was sampled from a human donor with chronic lymphocytic leukemia. The sequencing here drew on PBMCs, taken after 12 months of ibrutinib treatment.

The CDR3 spells CASSYRLAGANVLTF. CDR3 nucleotides: TGTGCCAGCAGTTACCGGCTGGCTGGGGCCAACGTCCTGACTTTC. J is TRBJ2-6 and V is TRBV6-5; D call uncertain. The V gene's germline CDR1 is MNHEY and CDR2 SVGAGI. The V and J ends lost 2 bases and 2 bases respectively, with 7 bases between them. The CDR3 length is 15 residues.